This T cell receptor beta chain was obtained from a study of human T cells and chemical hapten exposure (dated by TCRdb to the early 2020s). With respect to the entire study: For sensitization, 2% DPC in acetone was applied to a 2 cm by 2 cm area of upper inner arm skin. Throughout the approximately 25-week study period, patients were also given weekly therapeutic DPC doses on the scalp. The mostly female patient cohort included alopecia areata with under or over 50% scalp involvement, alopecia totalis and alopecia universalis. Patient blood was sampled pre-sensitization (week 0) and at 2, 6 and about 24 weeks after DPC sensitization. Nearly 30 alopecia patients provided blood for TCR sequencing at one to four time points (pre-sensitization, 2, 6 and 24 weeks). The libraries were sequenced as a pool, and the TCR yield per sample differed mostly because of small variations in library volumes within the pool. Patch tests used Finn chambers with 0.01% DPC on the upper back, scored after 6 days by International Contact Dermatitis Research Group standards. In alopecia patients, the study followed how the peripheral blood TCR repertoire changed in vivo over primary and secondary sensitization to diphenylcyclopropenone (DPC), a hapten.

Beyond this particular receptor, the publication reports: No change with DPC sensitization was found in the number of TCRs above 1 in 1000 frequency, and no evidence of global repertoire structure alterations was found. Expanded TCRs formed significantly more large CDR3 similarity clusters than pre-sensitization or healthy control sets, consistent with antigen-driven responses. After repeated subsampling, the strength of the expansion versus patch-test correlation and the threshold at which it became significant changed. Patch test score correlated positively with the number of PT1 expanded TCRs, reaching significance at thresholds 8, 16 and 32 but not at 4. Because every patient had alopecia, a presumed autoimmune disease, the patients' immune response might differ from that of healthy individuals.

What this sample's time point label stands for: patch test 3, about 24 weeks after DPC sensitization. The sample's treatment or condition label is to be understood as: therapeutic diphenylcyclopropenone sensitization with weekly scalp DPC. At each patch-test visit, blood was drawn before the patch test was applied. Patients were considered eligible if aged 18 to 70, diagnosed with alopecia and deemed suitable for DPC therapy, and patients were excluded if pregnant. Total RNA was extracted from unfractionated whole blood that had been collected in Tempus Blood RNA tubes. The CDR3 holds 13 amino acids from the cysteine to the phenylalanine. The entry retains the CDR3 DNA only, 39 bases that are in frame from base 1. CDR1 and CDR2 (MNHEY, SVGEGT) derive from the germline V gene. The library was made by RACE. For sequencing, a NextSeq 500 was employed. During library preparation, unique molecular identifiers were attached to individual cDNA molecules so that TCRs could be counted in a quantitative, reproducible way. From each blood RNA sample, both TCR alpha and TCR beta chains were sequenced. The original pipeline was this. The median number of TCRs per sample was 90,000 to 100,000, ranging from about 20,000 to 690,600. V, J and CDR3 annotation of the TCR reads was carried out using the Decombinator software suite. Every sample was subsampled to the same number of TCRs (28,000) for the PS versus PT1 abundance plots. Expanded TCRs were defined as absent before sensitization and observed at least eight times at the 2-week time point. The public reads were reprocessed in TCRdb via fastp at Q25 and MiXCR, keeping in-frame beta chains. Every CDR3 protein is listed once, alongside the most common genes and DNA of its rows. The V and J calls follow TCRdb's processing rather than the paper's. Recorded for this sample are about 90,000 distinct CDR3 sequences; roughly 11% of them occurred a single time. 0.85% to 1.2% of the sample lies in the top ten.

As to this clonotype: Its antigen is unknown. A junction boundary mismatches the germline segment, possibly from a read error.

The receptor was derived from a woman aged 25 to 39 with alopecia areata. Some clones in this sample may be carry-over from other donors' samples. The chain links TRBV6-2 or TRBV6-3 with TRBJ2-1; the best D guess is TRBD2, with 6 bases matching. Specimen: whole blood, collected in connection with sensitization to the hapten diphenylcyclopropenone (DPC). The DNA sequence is TGTGCCAGCAGCCGGGACTCCAACAATGAGCAGTTCTTC. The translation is CASSRDSNNEQFF.